This T cell receptor (beta chain) was obtained from a study of breast tumors, draining lymph nodes, adjacent tissues. Findings and limits, study-wide: The data were judged consistent with most tumor T cells coming from lymph node and expanding in tumor. Luminal-like breast cancer showed significantly higher tumor–nontumor repertoire similarity than basal-like. Tumor repertoires ranked between lymph nodes and nontumor tissue in diversity, with V and J gene preferences.

This clonotype was counted many times. What it recognizes is unknown. Breast cancer patients provided tissue from their axillary draining lymph nodes. TCRdb passed the multiplex PCR reads through MiXCR, listing each CDR3 protein once. This table has about 180,000 distinct CDR3 sequences, approximately 30% appearing once. The sample taken for sequencing was axillary lymph node tissue. This receptor was identified in a female donor with breast cancer. Some clones in this sample may be carry-over from other donors' samples.

The chain's CDR3 is CASSDLGGSQVDFTGANVLTF. CDR3 coding DNA: TGTGCCAGTAGTGATTTGGGTGGGTCACAGGTCGATTTTACGGGGGCCAACGTCCTGACTTTC. The chain carries TRBV19 and TRBJ2-6, with D maybe TRBD1 (5 bases). Trimming removed 5 bases at V and 4 bases at J, with 30 bases between. The germline gives CDR1 LNHDA, CDR2 SQIVND (reference sequence). The CDR3 is 21 residues long.